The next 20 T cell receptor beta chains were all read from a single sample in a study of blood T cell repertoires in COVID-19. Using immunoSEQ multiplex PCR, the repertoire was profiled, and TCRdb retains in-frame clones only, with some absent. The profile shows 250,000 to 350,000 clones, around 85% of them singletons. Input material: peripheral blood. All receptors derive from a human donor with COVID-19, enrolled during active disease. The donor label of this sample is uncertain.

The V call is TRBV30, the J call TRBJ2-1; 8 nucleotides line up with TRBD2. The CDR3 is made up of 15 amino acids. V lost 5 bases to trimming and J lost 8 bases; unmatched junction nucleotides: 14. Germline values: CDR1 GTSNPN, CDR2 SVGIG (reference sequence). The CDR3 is CAWSLGRREEDEQFF. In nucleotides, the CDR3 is TGTGCCTGGTCTCTTGGACGGCGGGAGGAGGATGAGCAGTTCTTC.

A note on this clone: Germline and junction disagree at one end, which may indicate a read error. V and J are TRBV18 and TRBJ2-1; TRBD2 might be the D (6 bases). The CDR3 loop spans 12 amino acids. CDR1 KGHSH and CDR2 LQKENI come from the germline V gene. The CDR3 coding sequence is TGTGCCAGCTCACCACGTTCGGGACTCTCGGTCTTC. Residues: CASSPRSGLSVF.

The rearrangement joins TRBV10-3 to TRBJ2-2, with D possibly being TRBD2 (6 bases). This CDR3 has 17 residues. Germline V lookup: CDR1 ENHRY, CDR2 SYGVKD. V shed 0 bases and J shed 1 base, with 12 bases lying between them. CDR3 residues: CAISESAGPMNTGELFF. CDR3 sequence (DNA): TGTGCCATCAGTGAGTCGGCGGGACCTATGAACACCGGGGAGCTGTTTTTT.

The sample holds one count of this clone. The CDR3: CASSLAQASPTTLGLYEQYF. Here the CDR3 DNA reads TGCGCCAGCAGCCTAGCCCAGGCGAGTCCCACTACCCTGGGCCTCTACGAGCAGTACTTC. The chain joins TRBV5-1 to TRBJ2-7, with D possibly matching TRBD2 (5 bases). V gave up 4 bases and J gave up 3 bases, with 32 bases separating them. Germline CDR1 reads SGHRS; CDR2 reads YFSETQ. The CDR3 is made up of 20 amino acids.

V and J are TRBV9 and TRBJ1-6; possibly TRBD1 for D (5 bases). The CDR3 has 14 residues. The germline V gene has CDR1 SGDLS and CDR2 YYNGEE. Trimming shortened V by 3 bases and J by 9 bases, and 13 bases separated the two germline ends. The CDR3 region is CASSGGPDGSPLHF. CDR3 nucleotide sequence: TGTGCCAGCAGCGGGGGCCCGGATGGTTCACCCCTCCACTTT.

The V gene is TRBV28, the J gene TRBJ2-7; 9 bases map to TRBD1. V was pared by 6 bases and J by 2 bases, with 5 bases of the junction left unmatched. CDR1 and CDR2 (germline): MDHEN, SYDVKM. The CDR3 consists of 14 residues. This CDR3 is CASRRGTGTYEQYF. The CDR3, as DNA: TGTGCCAGCAGACGCGGGACAGGGACCTACGAGCAGTACTTC.

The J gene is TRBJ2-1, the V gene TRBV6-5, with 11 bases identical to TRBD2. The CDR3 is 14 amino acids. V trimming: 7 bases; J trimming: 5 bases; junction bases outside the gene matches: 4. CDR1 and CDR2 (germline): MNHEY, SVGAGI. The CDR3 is CASTRLAGNNEQFF. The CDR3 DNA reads TGTGCCAGCACTAGACTAGCGGGAAACAATGAGCAGTTCTTC.

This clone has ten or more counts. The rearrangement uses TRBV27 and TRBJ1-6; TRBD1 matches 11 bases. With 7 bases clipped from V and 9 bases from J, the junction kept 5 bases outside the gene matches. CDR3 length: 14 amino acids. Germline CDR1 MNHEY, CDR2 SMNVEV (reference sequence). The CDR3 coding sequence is TGTGCCAGCACCGACGGGACAGGGGGTTCACCCCTCCACTTT. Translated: CASTDGTGGSPLHF.

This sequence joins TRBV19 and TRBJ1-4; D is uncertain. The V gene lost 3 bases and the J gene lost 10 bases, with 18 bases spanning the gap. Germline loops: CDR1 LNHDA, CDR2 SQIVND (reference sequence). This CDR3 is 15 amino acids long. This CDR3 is CASSMEGSTRGKLFF. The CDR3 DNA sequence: TGTGCCAGTAGTATGGAGGGCAGTACCAGAGGAAAACTGTTTTTT.

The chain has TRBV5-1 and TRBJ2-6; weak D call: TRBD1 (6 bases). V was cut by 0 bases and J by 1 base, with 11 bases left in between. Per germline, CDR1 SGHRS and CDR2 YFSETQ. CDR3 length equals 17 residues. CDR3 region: CASSLAGVGSGANVLTF. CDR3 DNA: TGCGCCAGCAGCTTGGCAGGGGTAGGATCTGGGGCCAACGTCCTGACTTTC.

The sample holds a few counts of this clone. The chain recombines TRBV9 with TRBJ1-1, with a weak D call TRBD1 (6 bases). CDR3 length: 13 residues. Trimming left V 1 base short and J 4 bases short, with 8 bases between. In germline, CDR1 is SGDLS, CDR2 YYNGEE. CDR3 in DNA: TGTGCCAGCAGCGTAACAGGGCCCACTGAAGCTTTCTTT. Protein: CASSVTGPTEAFF.

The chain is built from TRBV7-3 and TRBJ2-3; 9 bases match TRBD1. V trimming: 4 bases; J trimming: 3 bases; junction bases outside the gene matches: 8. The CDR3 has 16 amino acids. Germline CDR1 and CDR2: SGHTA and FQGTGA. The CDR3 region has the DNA TGTGCCAGCAGCTCGAATCCCGGGACAGGGACAGATACGCAGTATTTT. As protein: CASSSNPGTGTDTQYF.

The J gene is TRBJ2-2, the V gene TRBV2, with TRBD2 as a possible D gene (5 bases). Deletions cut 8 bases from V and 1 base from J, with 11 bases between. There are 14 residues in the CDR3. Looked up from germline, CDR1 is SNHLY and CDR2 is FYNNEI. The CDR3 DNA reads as TGTGCCAGCGGAAGTCGGGGGAACACCGGGGAGCTGTTTTTT. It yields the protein CASGSRGNTGELFF.

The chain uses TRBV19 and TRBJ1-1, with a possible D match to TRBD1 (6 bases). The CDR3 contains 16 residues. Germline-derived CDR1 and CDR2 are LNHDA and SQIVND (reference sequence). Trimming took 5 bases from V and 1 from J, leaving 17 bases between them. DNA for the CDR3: TGTGCCAGTAGTCCCCTTTCGCGACAGGCGAACACTGAAGCTTTCTTT. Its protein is CASSPLSRQANTEAFF. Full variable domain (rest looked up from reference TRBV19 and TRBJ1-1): DGGITQSPKYLFRKEGQNVTLSCEQNLNHDAMYWYRQDPGQGLRLIYYSQIVNDFQKGDIAEGYSVSREKKESFPLTVTSAQKNPTAFYLCASSPLSRQANTEAFFGQGTRLTVV.

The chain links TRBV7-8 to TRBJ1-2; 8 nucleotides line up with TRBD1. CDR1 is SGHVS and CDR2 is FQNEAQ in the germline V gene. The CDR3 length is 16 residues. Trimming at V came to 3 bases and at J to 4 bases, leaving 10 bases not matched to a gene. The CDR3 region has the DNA TGTGCCAGCAGCTTTGACCCAGGGGGCGCCCCCTATGGCTACACCTTC. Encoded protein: CASSFDPGGAPYGYTF.

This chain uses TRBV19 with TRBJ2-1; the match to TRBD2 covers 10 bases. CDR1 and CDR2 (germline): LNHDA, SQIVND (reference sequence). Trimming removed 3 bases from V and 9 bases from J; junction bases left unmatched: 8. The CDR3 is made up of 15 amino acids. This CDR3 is CASSITSGVRGEQFF. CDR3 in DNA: TGTGCCAGTAGTATTACTAGCGGGGTTCGGGGTGAGCAGTTCTTC.

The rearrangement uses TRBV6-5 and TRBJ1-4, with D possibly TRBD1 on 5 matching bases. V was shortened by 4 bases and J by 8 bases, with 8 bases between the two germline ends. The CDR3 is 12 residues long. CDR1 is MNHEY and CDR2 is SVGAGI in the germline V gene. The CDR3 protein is CASSFRGEKLFF. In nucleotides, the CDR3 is TGTGCCAGCAGTTTCCGGGGGGAAAAACTGTTTTTT.

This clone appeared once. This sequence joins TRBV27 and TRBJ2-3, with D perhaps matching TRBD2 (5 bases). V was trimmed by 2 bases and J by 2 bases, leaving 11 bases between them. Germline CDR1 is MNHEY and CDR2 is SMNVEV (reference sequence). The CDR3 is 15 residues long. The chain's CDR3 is CASSLTQRNTDTQYF. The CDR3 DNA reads TGTGCCAGCAGTTTAACTCAGCGGAACACAGATACGCAGTATTTT.

CDR3 in DNA: TGTGCCAGCAGTCCCCCCGGGGGTTCCTACAATGAGCAGTTCTTC. Its translation is CASSPPGGSYNEQFF. This chain connects TRBV11-3 to TRBJ2-1; possible D gene TRBD2, 6 bases. V gave up 6 bases and J gave up 1 base, with 13 bases separating them. The CDR3 is 15 amino acids. Germline lookup yields CDR1 SGHNT and CDR2 YENEEA.

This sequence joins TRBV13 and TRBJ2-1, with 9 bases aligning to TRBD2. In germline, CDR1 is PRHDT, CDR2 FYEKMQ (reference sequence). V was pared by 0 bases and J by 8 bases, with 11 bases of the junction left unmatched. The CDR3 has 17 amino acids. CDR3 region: CASSLGGVSGSRDEQFF. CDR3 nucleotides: TGTGCCAGCAGCTTAGGGGGGGTTAGCGGGAGCCGCGATGAGCAGTTCTTC.